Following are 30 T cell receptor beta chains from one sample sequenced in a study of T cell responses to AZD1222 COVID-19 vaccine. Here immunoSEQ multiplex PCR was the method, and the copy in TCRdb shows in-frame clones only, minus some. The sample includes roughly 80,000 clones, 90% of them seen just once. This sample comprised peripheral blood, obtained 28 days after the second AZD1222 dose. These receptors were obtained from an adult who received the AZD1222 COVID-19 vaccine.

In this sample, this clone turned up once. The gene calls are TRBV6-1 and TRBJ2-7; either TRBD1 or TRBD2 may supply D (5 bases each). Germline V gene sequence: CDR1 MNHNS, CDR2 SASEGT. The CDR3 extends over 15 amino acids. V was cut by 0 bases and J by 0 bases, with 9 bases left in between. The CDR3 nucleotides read TGTGCCAGCAGTGAAGCCGGGACGGCCTCCTACGAGCAGTACTTC. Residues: CASSEAGTASYEQYF.

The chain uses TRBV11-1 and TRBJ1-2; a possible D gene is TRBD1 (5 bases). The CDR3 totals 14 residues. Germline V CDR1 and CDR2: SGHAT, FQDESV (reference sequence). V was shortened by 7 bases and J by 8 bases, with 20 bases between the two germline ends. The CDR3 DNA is TGTGCCAGCATCCGGACGGGACGTATTGGGGGCTACACCTTC. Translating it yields CASIRTGRIGGYTF. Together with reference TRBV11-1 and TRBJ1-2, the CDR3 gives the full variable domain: EAEVAQSPRYKITEKSQAVAFWCDPISGHATLYWYRQILGQGPELLVQFQDESVVDDSQLPKDRFSAERLKGVDSTLKIQPAELGDSAMYLCASIRTGRIGGYTFGSGTRLTVV.

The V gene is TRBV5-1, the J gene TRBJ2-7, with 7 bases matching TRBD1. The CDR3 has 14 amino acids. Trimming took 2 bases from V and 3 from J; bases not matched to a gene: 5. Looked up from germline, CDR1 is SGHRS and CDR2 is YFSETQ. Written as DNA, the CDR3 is TGCGCCAGCAGCTTAGAGGGGGCGAACTACGAGCAGTACTTC. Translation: CASSLEGANYEQYF.

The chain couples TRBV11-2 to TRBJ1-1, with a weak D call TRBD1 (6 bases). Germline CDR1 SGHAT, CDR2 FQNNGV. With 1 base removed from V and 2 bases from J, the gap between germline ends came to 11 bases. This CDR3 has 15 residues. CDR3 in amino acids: CASSLVRGANTEAFF. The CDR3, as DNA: TGTGCCAGCAGCTTAGTCCGGGGGGCAAACACTGAAGCTTTCTTT.

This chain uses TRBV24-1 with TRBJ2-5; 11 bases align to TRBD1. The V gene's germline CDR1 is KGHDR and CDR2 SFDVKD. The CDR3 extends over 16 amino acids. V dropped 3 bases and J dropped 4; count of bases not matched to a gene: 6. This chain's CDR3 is CATSDPMDRGRETQYF. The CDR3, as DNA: TGTGCCACCAGTGATCCCATGGACAGGGGGCGAGAGACCCAGTACTTC.

CDR3 bases: TGTGCCAGCAGTACCGGACGGCCCACTGAAGCTTTCTTT. Residues: CASSTGRPTEAFF. The V and J genes are TRBV28 and TRBJ1-1; D call uncertain. Germline V lookup: CDR1 MDHEN, CDR2 SYDVKM. There are 13 residues in the CDR3. Between the trimmed V and J ends, which lost 5 bases and 4 bases, there was a span of 11 bases.

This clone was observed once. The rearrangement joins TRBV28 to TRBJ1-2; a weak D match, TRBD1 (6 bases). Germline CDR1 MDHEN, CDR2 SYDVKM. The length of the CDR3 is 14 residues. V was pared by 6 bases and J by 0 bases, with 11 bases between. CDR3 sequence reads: CASSPGTPNYGYTF. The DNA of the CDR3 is TGTGCCAGCAGCCCCGGGACACCTAACTATGGCTACACCTTC.

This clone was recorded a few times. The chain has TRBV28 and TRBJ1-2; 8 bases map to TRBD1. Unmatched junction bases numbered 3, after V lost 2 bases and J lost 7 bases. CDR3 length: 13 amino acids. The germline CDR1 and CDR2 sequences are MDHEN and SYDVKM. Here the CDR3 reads CASSLGQGSGYTF. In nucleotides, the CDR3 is TGTGCCAGCAGTTTAGGACAGGGAAGTGGCTACACCTTC.

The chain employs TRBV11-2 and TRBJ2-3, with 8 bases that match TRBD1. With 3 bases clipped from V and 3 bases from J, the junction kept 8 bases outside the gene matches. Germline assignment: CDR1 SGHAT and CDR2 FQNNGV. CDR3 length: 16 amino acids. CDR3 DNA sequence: TGTGCCAGCAGCTTCAGGGGGCGGAGTACTACAGATACGCAGTATTTT. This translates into CASSFRGRSTTDTQYF.

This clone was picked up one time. The CDR3 DNA sequence: TGTGCCAGCAGCTTAACGGGCGGTGCGGAGACCCAGTACTTC. This gives the protein CASSLTGGAETQYF. The chain links TRBV7-3 to TRBJ2-5; D uncertain. Germline loops: CDR1 SGHTA, CDR2 FQGTGA. The CDR3 totals 14 residues. Trimming pared 0 bases from V and 5 bases from J, leaving 10 bases between.

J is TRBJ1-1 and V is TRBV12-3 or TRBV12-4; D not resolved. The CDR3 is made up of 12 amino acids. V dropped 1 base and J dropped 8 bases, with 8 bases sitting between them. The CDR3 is CASSLGGHEAFF. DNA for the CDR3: TGTGCCAGCAGTTTAGGCGGCCACGAAGCTTTCTTT.

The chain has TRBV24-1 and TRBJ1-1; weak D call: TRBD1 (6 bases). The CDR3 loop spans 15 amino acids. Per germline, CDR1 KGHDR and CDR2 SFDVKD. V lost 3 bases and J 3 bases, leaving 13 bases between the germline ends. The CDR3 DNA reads TGTGCCACCAGTGATCCCAGGGGTGGGGACACTGAAGCTTTCTTT. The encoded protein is CATSDPRGGDTEAFF.

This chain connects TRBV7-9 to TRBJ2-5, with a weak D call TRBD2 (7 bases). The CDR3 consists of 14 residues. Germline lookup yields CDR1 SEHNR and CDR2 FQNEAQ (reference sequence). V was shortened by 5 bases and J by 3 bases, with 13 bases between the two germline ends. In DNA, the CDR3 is TGTGCCAGCAGCCGAGGGGGGGCTAAAGAGACCCAGTACTTC. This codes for CASSRGGAKETQYF.

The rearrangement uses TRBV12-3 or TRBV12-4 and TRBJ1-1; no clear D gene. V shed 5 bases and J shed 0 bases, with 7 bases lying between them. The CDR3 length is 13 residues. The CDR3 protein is CASSLGLNTEAFF. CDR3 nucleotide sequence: TGTGCCAGCAGTCTAGGGTTGAACACTGAAGCTTTCTTT.

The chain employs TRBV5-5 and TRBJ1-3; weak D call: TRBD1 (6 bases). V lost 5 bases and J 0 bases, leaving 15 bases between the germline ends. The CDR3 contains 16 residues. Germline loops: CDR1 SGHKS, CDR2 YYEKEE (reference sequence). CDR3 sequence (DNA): TGTGCCAGCAGAGCTACAGGGATATCCTCTGGAAACACCATATATTTT. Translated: CASRATGISSGNTIYF.

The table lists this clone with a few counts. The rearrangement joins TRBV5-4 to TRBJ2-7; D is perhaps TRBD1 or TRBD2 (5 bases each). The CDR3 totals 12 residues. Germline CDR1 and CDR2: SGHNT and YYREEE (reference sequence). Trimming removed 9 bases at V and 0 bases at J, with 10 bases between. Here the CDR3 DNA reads TGTGCCACGGGGCAGGGCTCCTACGAGCAGTACTTC. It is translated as CATGQGSYEQYF.

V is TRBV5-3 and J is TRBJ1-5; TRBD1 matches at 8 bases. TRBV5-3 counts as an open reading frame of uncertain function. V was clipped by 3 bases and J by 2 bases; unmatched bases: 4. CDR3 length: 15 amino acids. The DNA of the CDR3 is TGTGCCAGAAGCTCGGACAGGGAAGGCAATCAGCCCCAGCATTTT. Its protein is CARSSDREGNQPQHF.

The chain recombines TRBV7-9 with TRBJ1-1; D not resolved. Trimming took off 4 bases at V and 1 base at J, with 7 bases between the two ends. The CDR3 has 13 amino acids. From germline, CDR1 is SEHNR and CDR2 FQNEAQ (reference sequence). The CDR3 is CASSYDKNTEAFF. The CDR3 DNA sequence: TGTGCCAGCAGCTATGACAAGAACACTGAAGCTTTCTTT.

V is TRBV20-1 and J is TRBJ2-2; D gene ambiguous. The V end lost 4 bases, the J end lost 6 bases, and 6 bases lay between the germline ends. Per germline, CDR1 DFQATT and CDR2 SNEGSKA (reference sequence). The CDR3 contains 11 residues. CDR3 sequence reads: CSAIHAGELFF. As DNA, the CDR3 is TGCAGTGCTATACACGCCGGGGAGCTGTTTTTT.

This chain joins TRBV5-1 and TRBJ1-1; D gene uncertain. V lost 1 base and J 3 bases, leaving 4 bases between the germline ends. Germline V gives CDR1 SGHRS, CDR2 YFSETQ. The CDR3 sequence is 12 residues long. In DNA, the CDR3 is TGCGCCAGCAGCTTGTCGGACACTGAAGCTTTCTTT. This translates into CASSLSDTEAFF.

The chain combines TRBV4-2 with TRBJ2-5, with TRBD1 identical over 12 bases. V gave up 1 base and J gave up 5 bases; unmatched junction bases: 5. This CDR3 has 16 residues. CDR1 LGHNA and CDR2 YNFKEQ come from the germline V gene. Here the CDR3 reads CASSQAGTGGRETQYF. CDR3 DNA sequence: TGTGCCAGCAGCCAAGCCGGGACAGGGGGCCGGGAGACCCAGTACTTC.

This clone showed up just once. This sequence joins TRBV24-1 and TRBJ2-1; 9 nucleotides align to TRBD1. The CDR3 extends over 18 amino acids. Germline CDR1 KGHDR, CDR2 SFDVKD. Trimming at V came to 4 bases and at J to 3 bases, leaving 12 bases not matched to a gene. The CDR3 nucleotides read TGTGCCACCAGTGACCGTCCCGGGACAGGGACAATCTACAATGAGCAGTTCTTC. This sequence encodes CATSDRPGTGTIYNEQFF.

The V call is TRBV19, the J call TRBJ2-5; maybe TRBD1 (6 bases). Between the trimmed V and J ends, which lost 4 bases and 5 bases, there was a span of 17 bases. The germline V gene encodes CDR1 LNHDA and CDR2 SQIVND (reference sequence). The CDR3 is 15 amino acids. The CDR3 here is CASSTLQGPKETQYF. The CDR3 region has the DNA TGTGCCAGTAGTACCCTACAGGGTCCCAAGGAGACCCAGTACTTC.

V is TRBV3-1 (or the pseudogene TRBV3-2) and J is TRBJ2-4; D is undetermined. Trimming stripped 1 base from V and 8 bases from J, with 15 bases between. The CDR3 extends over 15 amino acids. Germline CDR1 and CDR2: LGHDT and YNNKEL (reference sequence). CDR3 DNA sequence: TGTGCCAGCAGCCAAGGTCCGGTTCAGTTGGACATTCAGTACTTC. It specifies CASSQGPVQLDIQYF.

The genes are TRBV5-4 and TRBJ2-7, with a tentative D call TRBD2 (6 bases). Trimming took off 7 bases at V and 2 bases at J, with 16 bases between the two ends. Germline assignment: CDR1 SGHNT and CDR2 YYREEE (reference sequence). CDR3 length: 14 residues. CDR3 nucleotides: TGTGCCAGCGCGTGGGGGGTCGATACCTACGAGCAGTACTTC. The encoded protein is CASAWGVDTYEQYF.

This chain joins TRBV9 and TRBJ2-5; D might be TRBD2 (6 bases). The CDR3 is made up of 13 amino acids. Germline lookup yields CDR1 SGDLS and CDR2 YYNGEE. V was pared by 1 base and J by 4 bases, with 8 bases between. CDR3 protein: CASSVMGGETQYF. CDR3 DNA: TGTGCCAGCAGCGTAATGGGGGGAGAGACCCAGTACTTC. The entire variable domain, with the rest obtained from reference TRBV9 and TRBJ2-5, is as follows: DSGVTQTPKHLITATGQRVTLRCSPRSGDLSVYWYQQSLDQGLQFLIQYYNGEERAKGNILERFSAQQFPDLHSELNLSSLELGDSALYFCASSVMGGETQYFGPGTRLLVL.

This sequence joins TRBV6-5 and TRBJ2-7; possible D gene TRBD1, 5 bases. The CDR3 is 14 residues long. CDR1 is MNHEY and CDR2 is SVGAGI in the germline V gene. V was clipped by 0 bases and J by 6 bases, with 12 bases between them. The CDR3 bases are TGTGCCAGCAGTTACTCGAGAAGGGGCGGCGAGCAGTACTTC. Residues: CASSYSRRGGEQYF.

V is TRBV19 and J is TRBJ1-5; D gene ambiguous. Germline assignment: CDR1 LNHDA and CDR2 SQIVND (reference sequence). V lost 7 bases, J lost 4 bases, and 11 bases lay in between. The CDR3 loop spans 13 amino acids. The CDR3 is CASTWAINQPQHF. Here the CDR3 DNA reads TGTGCCAGTACTTGGGCCATTAATCAGCCCCAGCATTTT.

The CDR3 DNA follows: TGTGCCAGCTCACCGGGACAGAACTCTGGAAACACCATATATTTT. It encodes CASSPGQNSGNTIYF. This chain connects TRBV18 to TRBJ1-3; 7 bases are shared with TRBD1. The CDR3 is made up of 15 amino acids. The germline CDR1 and CDR2 sequences are KGHSH and LQKENI. Trimming at V came to 3 bases and at J to 0 bases, leaving 2 bases not matched to a gene.

CDR3 in amino acids: CATSRAGQGLAGYTF. Written as DNA, the CDR3 is TGTGCCACCAGCAGAGCGGGACAGGGGCTAGCTGGCTACACCTTC. This rearrangement joins TRBV15 to TRBJ1-2; TRBD1 matches 10 bases. This CDR3 region has 15 residues. Germline V gives CDR1 LNHNV, CDR2 YYDKDF (reference sequence). V was pared by 1 base and J by 7 bases, with 6 bases of the junction left unmatched.